A single sample is the source of the 24 T cell receptor beta chains below, sequenced in a study of blood T cell repertoires in COVID-19. The data were produced by immunoSEQ multiplex PCR, yet TCRdb's version contains in-frame clones alone and is incomplete. The table lists about 200,000 clones, 86% of them singletons. The sample consisted of peripheral blood. The receptor source for this set is a woman aged 70 to 79 with acute or convalescent COVID-19.

The chain employs TRBV2 and TRBJ1-4; 7 nucleotides agree with TRBD1. There are 14 residues in the CDR3. Per germline, CDR1 SNHLY and CDR2 FYNNEI. V dropped 4 bases and J dropped 7; count of bases not matched to a gene: 6. This CDR3 is CASSAEGAVEKLFF. The CDR3 DNA is TGTGCCAGCAGTGCAGAGGGGGCGGTTGAAAAACTGTTTTTT.

The V gene is TRBV7-6, the J gene TRBJ2-4, with 9 bases aligning to TRBD1. The length of the CDR3 is 16 residues. CDR1 is SGHVS and CDR2 is FNYEAQ in the germline V gene. J gave up 5 bases and V 5 bases, and 10 bases lay outside the gene matches. The CDR3 loop reads CASSLLPGQGENIQYF. DNA for the CDR3: TGTGCCAGCAGCCTCCTCCCGGGACAGGGCGAAAACATTCAGTACTTC.

The chain combines TRBV10-3 with TRBJ1-1, with TRBD1 matching over 8 bases. V trimming: 5 bases; J trimming: 4 bases; junction bases outside the gene matches: 0. The CDR3 contains 12 residues. Germline CDR1 reads ENHRY; CDR2 reads SYGVKD. CDR3 nucleotide sequence: TGTGCCATCAGTACAGGGGGCACTGAAGCTTTCTTT. It encodes CAISTGGTEAFF.

The chain couples TRBV6-5 to TRBJ2-5, with a weak D call TRBD2 (6 bases). Germline CDR1 reads MNHEY; CDR2 reads SVGAGI. Trimming took 4 bases from V and 7 from J, leaving 16 bases between them. The CDR3 totals 14 residues. The CDR3 sequence: CASSSLGRRGTQYF. The CDR3 coding sequence is TGTGCCAGCAGTTCCCTCGGCCGGCGGGGGACCCAGTACTTC.

J is TRBJ1-5 and V is TRBV18; 7 bases agree with TRBD1. Losses at the gene ends were 3 bases for V and 1 base for J; bases not matched to a gene: 6. The germline CDR1 and CDR2 sequences are KGHSH and LQKENI. CDR3 size: 16 residues. The CDR3, as DNA: TGTGCCAGCTCACCCTGGGACAGAACGAGCAATCAGCCCCAGCATTTT. This encodes CASSPWDRTSNQPQHF.

This clone was seen only once. The chain carries TRBV7-9 and TRBJ2-3; D unclear. Germline-derived CDR1 and CDR2 are SEHNR and FQNEAQ (reference sequence). This CDR3 comprises 14 residues. The V end was cut by 0 bases, the J end by 7 bases, with 11 bases between. As DNA, the CDR3 is TGTGCCAGCAGCTTAGCGCGCGGAATCAATACGCAGTATTTT. This sequence encodes CASSLARGINTQYF.

The genes are TRBV12-5 and TRBJ2-7; unclear D gene. This CDR3 spans 15 amino acids. The V end was cut by 2 bases, the J end by 0 bases, with 11 bases between. Germline V lookup: CDR1 LGHNT, CDR2 FRNRAP. The CDR3 nucleotides read TGTGCTAGTGGTTTGTCTACTCTGAGCTCCTACGAGCAGTACTTC. This codes for CASGLSTLSSYEQYF. The variable domain in full, completed from reference TRBV12-5 and TRBJ2-7, reads DARVTQTPRHKVTEMGQEVTMRCQPILGHNTVFWYRQTMMQGLELLAYFRNRAPLDDSGMPKDRFSAEMPDATLATLKIQPSEPRDSAVYFCASGLSTLSSYEQYFGPGTRLTVT.

This clone was seen just once. The chain is built from TRBV10-3 and TRBJ1-1, with D perhaps matching TRBD1 (6 bases). V was pared by 6 bases and J by 1 base, with 21 bases between. The germline V gene has CDR1 ENHRY and CDR2 SYGVKD. This CDR3 spans 17 amino acids. CDR3 sequence reads: CAIRERYSQGRNTEAFF. Written as DNA, the CDR3 is TGTGCCATCAGGGAGCGATACTCACAGGGACGGAACACTGAAGCTTTCTTT.

The rearrangement links TRBV2 to TRBJ1-1; 7 bases match TRBD1. V trimming: 6 bases; J trimming: 2 bases; junction bases outside the gene matches: 6. The CDR3 runs to 14 residues. Germline CDR1 and CDR2: SNHLY and FYNNEI. The chain's CDR3 is CASSLQGFNTEAFF. In nucleotides, the CDR3 is TGTGCCAGCAGCCTACAGGGGTTTAACACTGAAGCTTTCTTT.

The V and J genes are TRBV28 and TRBJ1-4; a possible D gene is TRBD1 (6 bases). From germline, CDR1 is MDHEN and CDR2 SYDVKM. The germline V and J ends were trimmed by 9 bases and 0 bases, with 17 bases remaining between them. This CDR3 is built from 16 residues. In DNA, the CDR3 is TGTGCCAGTGTGGACAGTCGGTATTCAACTAATGAAAAACTGTTTTTT. Protein sequence: CASVDSRYSTNEKLFF.

The chain's CDR3 is CASSPWRARTDTQYF. DNA of the CDR3: TGTGCCAGCAGCCCATGGAGAGCGCGGACAGATACGCAGTATTTT. This chain links TRBV5-8 with TRBJ2-3, with no clear D. Trimming left V 4 bases short and J 3 bases short, with 15 bases between. The V gene's germline CDR1 is SGHTS and CDR2 YDEGEE. CDR3 length: 15 residues.

This sequence joins TRBV6-5 and TRBJ1-2; 10 bases match TRBD1. Trimming at V came to 2 bases and at J to 9 bases, leaving 3 bases not matched to a gene. CDR3 length: 13 residues. Germline values: CDR1 MNHEY, CDR2 SVGAGI. The CDR3 spells CASSYDRGQRYTF. In DNA form, the CDR3 reads TGTGCCAGCAGTTACGACAGGGGGCAACGCTACACCTTC.

V and J are TRBV6-1 and TRBJ1-5; D might be TRBD1 (5 bases). Per the germline V gene, CDR1 is MNHNS and CDR2 is SASEGT. Trimming cost V 3 bases and J 5 bases, with 14 bases left between them. The CDR3 loop spans 15 amino acids. CDR3 bases: TGTGCCAGCAGTGAGGAGACAGCTCGTGATCAGCCCCAGCATTTT. Translating gives CASSEETARDQPQHF.

The chain recombines TRBV28 with TRBJ2-2, with TRBD2 matching 16 bases. V dropped 10 bases and J dropped 6; count of bases not matched to a gene: 8. The CDR3 contains 16 residues. The germline CDR1 and CDR2 sequences are MDHEN and SYDVKM. The CDR3 here is CATGTSGRVRSGELFF. The CDR3 coding sequence is TGTGCCACCGGGACTAGCGGGAGGGTGAGATCCGGGGAGCTGTTTTTT.

The CDR3 region is CASNTWESTQYF. The DNA of the CDR3 is TGTGCCAGCAATACATGGGAGTCTACGCAGTATTTT. The chain is built from TRBV6-5 and TRBJ2-3, with D tentatively TRBD2 (5 bases). The CDR3 totals 12 residues. CDR1 is MNHEY and CDR2 is SVGAGI in the germline V gene. V was cut by 7 bases and J by 8 bases, with 13 bases left in between.

V gene TRBV6-1 combines with J gene TRBJ1-1, with D uncertain. Germline assignment: CDR1 MNHNS and CDR2 SASEGT. Deletions cut 7 bases from V and 0 bases from J, with 15 bases between. The CDR3 contains 15 residues. The CDR3 DNA reads as TGTGCCAGCATGACCCAAGGACTTATGAACACTGAAGCTTTCTTT. Translation gives CASMTQGLMNTEAFF.

V and J are TRBV6-6 and TRBJ2-1, with 15 bases that match TRBD2. Looked up from germline, CDR1 is MNHNY and CDR2 is SVGAGI (reference sequence). The V gene end was trimmed by 5 bases and the J gene end by 7 bases; junction bases not matched to a gene: 12. The CDR3 totals 18 residues. This chain's CDR3 is CASSRTSGGAFLGNEQFF. The CDR3 DNA follows: TGTGCCAGCAGTCGGACTAGCGGGGGGGCCTTTCTGGGGAATGAGCAGTTCTTC.

This clone was picked up one time. This sequence joins TRBV15 and TRBJ1-1; 8 bases align to TRBD1. Losses at the gene ends were 7 bases for V and 1 base for J; bases not matched to a gene: 8. The germline V gene encodes CDR1 LNHNV and CDR2 YYDKDF (reference sequence). This CDR3 spans 15 amino acids. DNA of the CDR3: TGTGCCACCACTCCCGACAGGGGACGGAACACTGAAGCTTTCTTT. It translates to CATTPDRGRNTEAFF. The entire variable domain, with the rest obtained from reference TRBV15 and TRBJ1-1, is as follows: DAMVIQNPRYQVTQFGKPVTLSCSQTLNHNVMYWYQQKSSQAPKLLFHYYDKDFNNEADTPDNFQSRRPNTSFCFLDIRSPGLGDTAMYLCATTPDRGRNTEAFFGQGTRLTVV.

V and J are TRBV6-2 or TRBV6-3 and TRBJ2-2; possible D gene TRBD2, 6 bases. The ends were cut back, 2 bases at V and 5 bases at J, with 12 bases in the middle. This CDR3 region has 15 residues. Germline loops: CDR1 MNHEY, CDR2 SVGEGT. This CDR3 is CASSYRRGETGELFF. DNA for the CDR3: TGTGCCAGCAGTTACAGGCGGGGTGAAACCGGGGAGCTGTTTTTT.

This chain links TRBV11-3 with TRBJ1-3; tentatively, D is TRBD1 (5 bases). The germline V and J ends were trimmed by 2 bases and 4 bases, with 12 bases remaining between them. Looked up from germline, CDR1 is SGHNT and CDR2 is YENEEA. The CDR3 sequence is 15 residues long. CDR3 protein: CASSLTPGYGNTIYF. CDR3 in DNA: TGTGCCAGCAGCTTAACCCCAGGGTACGGAAACACCATATATTTT. The whole variable domain, filled in from reference TRBV11-3 and TRBJ1-3, reads EAGVVQSPRYKIIEKKQPVAFWCNPISGHNTLYWYLQNLGQGPELLIRYENEEAVDDSQLPKDRFSAERLKGVDSTLKIQPAELGDSAVYLCASSLTPGYGNTIYFGEGSWLTVV.

V and J are TRBV27 and TRBJ2-1, with TRBD1 identical over 9 bases. Germline V CDR1 and CDR2: MNHEY, SMNVEV (reference sequence). CDR3 length: 13 residues. V was clipped by 6 bases and J by 7 bases; unmatched bases: 4. Here the CDR3 reads CASRQQGANEQFF. The DNA for the CDR3 is TGTGCCAGCAGGCAACAGGGGGCGAATGAGCAGTTCTTC.

The chain uses TRBV24-1 and TRBJ1-5, with TRBD1 as a possible D gene (5 bases). Trimming took off 1 base at V and 7 bases at J, with 16 bases between the two ends. Germline lookup yields CDR1 KGHDR and CDR2 SFDVKD. The CDR3 loop spans 16 amino acids. The CDR3 DNA follows: TGTGCCACCAGTGATTTCGGGGGGGGGTGTCGGCAGCCCCAGCATTTT. It codes for CATSDFGGGCRQPQHF.

This clone showed up just a few times. This sequence joins TRBV3-1 (or the pseudogene TRBV3-2) and TRBJ1-2, with D tentatively TRBD1 (5 bases). V lost 2 bases and J lost 4, with 8 bases in between. The CDR3 spans 13 residues. In germline, CDR1 is LGHDT, CDR2 YNNKEL (reference sequence). As DNA, the CDR3 is TGTGCCAGCAGCCAAAGGGGTACCTATGGCTACACCTTC. Amino acids: CASSQRGTYGYTF.

The rearrangement joins TRBV19 to TRBJ1-1, with 9 bases lining up with TRBD1. This CDR3 contains 16 residues. Per the germline V gene, CDR1 is LNHDA and CDR2 is SQIVND (reference sequence). V was pared by 6 bases and J by 6 bases, with 14 bases of the junction left unmatched. In DNA form, the CDR3 reads TGTGCCAGTAGGGAACAGGGGGCGACCATCGTCGCTGAAGCTTTCTTT. Amino acid sequence: CASREQGATIVAEAFF. The full variable domain, rest sourced from reference TRBV19 and TRBJ1-1, is DGGITQSPKYLFRKEGQNVTLSCEQNLNHDAMYWYRQDPGQGLRLIYYSQIVNDFQKGDIAEGYSVSREKKESFPLTVTSAQKNPTAFYLCASREQGATIVAEAFFGQGTRLTVV.